The entry below describes one TCR beta chain. At one end, the junction sequence differs from germline, possibly due to a read error. Authors' processing steps: The assay estimated nucleated cells by amplifying reference gene primers. Measured with immunoSEQ multiplex PCR; TCRdb has only the in-frame clones, and not every one. For V, J and clone size, that table is used; D and trimming come from the DNA. The sample consists of 150,000 to 200,000 clones, 80% to 90% of them appearing once. This record belongs to a study of blood T cell repertoires in COVID-19. About the study: Samples representing acute and convalescent COVID-19 were sourced from the United States, Italy and Spain. In each case, the material was cDNA or gDNA derived from T cells, B-cell-depleted T cells, or PBMCs.

CDR3 length: 10 residues. Germline CDR1 is KGHDR and CDR2 is SFDVKD. The chain uses TRBV24-1 and TRBJ1-5; D remains unclear. The clonotype originates from a man between 18 and 35 years old who had recovered from COVID-19. The material sequenced was peripheral blood. The CDR3 DNA reads TGTGCCACCAGTGACCCAACAGTTAACTTT. It translates to CATSDPTVNF.